These 24 T cell receptor beta chains were sequenced from one sample in a study of blood T cell repertoires in COVID-19. Sequenced by immunoSEQ multiplex PCR; TCRdb stores in-frame clones only, minus some. Of a few hundred thousand clones in the sample, 86% are singletons; the top ten hold approximately 3.1%. Sequenced sample: PBMCs or T cells enriched from blood (not recorded which). The receptor set was obtained from a woman aged 50 to 60 in a cohort exposed to, infected with or recovered from COVID-19 (not recorded which).

The chain combines TRBV4-3 with TRBJ1-1; the D gene is possibly TRBD1 (6 bases). CDR1 and CDR2 from the germline V gene are LGHNA and YSLEER. CDR3 length: 20 amino acids. V gave up 2 bases and J gave up 6 bases, with 31 bases separating them. CDR3 bases: TGCGCCAGCAGCCAATACCGATTAGTAGACAGGCGTCGGTTGTTCTCTGAAGCTTTCTTT. Encoded protein: CASSQYRLVDRRRLFSEAFF.

The chain recombines TRBV5-1 with TRBJ2-7; TRBD2 agrees at 11 bases. The CDR3 covers 15 residues. The V gene's germline CDR1 is SGHRS and CDR2 YFSETQ. V shed 4 bases, J shed 3 bases, and the junction held 6 bases outside the gene matches. For the CDR3, the DNA is TGCGCCAGCAGCATCGGGACTAGCGGAAACTACGAGCAGTACTTC. It is translated as CASSIGTSGNYEQYF.

This sequence joins TRBV9 and TRBJ2-3, with D possibly TRBD2 on 6 matching bases. Trimming removed 3 bases from V and 2 bases from J, with 13 bases in between. Per germline, CDR1 SGDLS and CDR2 YYNGEE. This CDR3 is built from 15 residues. The DNA for the CDR3 is TGTGCCAGCAGCGATCGGGGGAAAAACACAGATACGCAGTATTTT. This sequence encodes CASSDRGKNTDTQYF. Full variable domain (rest looked up from reference TRBV9 and TRBJ2-3): DSGVTQTPKHLITATGQRVTLRCSPRSGDLSVYWYQQSLDQGLQFLIQYYNGEERAKGNILERFSAQQFPDLHSELNLSSLELGDSALYFCASSDRGKNTDTQYFGPGTRLTVL.

The chain combines TRBV6-4 with TRBJ2-2; TRBD1 is a possible D gene (5 bases). The germline V and J ends were trimmed by 4 bases and 5 bases, with 11 bases remaining between them. This CDR3 region has 14 residues. The germline V gene encodes CDR1 MRHNA and CDR2 SNTAGT. DNA for the CDR3: TGTGCCAGCAGTGTAACGACAGAGACCGGGGAGCTGTTTTTT. Its protein product is CASSVTTETGELFF.

V gene TRBV2 combines with J gene TRBJ1-4; TRBD1 agrees at 7 bases. Germline loops: CDR1 SNHLY, CDR2 FYNNEI. This CDR3 spans 15 amino acids. V dropped 4 bases and J dropped 4; count of bases not matched to a gene: 6. Written as DNA, the CDR3 is TGTGCCAGCAGTGTGACAGGGAGACATAATGAAAAACTGTTTTTT. Protein: CASSVTGRHNEKLFF.

The chain recombines TRBV21-1 with TRBJ1-4. TRBV21-1 is listed as a pseudogene. The CDR3 length is 14 residues. CDR3 nucleotide sequence: TGTGCCAGCAGGCCCTGCTACGCAAATGAAAAACTGTTTTTT. Residues: CASRPCYANEKLFF.

The V and J genes are TRBV27 and TRBJ1-1, with TRBD1 identical over 8 bases. This CDR3 is 18 amino acids long. Looked up from germline, CDR1 is MNHEY and CDR2 is SMNVEV (reference sequence). V trimming: 5 bases; J trimming: 2 bases; junction bases outside the gene matches: 16. CDR3 region: CASSRLNLDRGLNTEAFF. CDR3 nucleotides: TGTGCCAGCAGTCGGCTCAATCTTGACAGGGGCCTAAACACTGAAGCTTTCTTT.

The gene calls are TRBV2 and TRBJ1-4; the match to TRBD1 covers 10 bases. Germline CDR1 is SNHLY and CDR2 is FYNNEI. V was clipped by 5 bases and J by 8 bases; unmatched bases: 5. This CDR3 comprises 14 residues. CDR3: CASSPTGGREKLFF. CDR3 nucleotide sequence: TGTGCCAGCAGTCCGACAGGGGGCAGGGAAAAACTGTTTTTT.

This chain links TRBV28 with TRBJ1-2; 8 nucleotides align to TRBD1. Germline V gene sequence: CDR1 MDHEN, CDR2 SYDVKM. V was clipped by 10 bases and J by 8 bases; unmatched bases: 9. The CDR3 spans 12 residues. The CDR3, as DNA: TGTGCCACCGTGACAGGGGTGGAAGGCTACACCTTC. This translates into CATVTGVEGYTF.

This chain connects TRBV18 to TRBJ1-5; possible D gene TRBD1, 5 bases. The CDR3 consists of 14 residues. Germline CDR1 is KGHSH and CDR2 is LQKENI. Trimming removed 4 bases at V and 4 bases at J, with 11 bases between. The CDR3 DNA reads as TGTGCCAGCTCACAAGCCAGGGTAAATCAGCCCCAGCATTTT. It encodes CASSQARVNQPQHF.

CDR3 in amino acids: CASRPGGKDTEAFF. DNA of the CDR3: TGTGCCAGTCGACCGGGCGGGAAAGACACTGAAGCTTTCTTT. V and J are TRBV19 and TRBJ1-1; D remains ambiguous. CDR1 is LNHDA, CDR2 SQIVND, per germline (reference sequence). This CDR3 is built from 14 residues. V dropped 8 bases and J dropped 3 bases, with 16 bases sitting between them.

This chain connects TRBV3-1 (or the pseudogene TRBV3-2) to TRBJ1-2; D possibly corresponds to TRBD1 (5 bases). Trimming cost V 1 base and J 4 bases, with 7 bases left between them. Germline CDR1 and CDR2: LGHDT and YNNKEL (reference sequence). The CDR3 extends over 13 amino acids. CDR3 DNA sequence: TGTGCCAGCAGCCAAGCAGGGTCCTATGGCTACACCTTC. It yields the protein CASSQAGSYGYTF.

The chain carries TRBV4-3 and TRBJ2-3, with no clear D. Germline V gives CDR1 LGHNA, CDR2 YSLEER. V was trimmed by 3 bases and J by 0 bases, leaving 10 bases between them. CDR3 length: 15 amino acids. This CDR3 reads CASSQTYSSTDTQYF. The CDR3 DNA sequence: TGCGCCAGCAGCCAGACTTACTCTAGCACAGATACGCAGTATTTT.

As concerns this clone: Its ends do not fully match the called genes, so a read error is possible. The chain recombines TRBV28 with TRBJ1-4; 11 positions match TRBD1. The germline gives CDR1 MDHEN, CDR2 SYDVKM. This CDR3 comprises 13 residues. The CDR3 sequence is CASSPDRGRFALF. The CDR3 bases are TGTGCCAGCAGTCCGGACAGGGGGCGGTTCGCACTTTTC.

The rearrangement joins TRBV27 to TRBJ1-6; weak D call: TRBD1 (5 bases). V lost 3 bases and J lost 9, with 12 bases in between. Germline values: CDR1 MNHEY, CDR2 SMNVEV (reference sequence). This CDR3 has 14 amino acids. The CDR3 region has the DNA TGTGCCAGCAGTTTGGTAAGGGGCGGTTCACCCCTCCACTTT. Its protein product is CASSLVRGGSPLHF.

The rearrangement joins TRBV19 to TRBJ2-5, with a weak D call TRBD2 (5 bases). Deletions cut 5 bases from V and 2 bases from J, with 15 bases between. The CDR3 loop spans 15 amino acids. Germline loops: CDR1 LNHDA, CDR2 SQIVND (reference sequence). The CDR3 DNA follows: TGTGCCAGTAGTCCCAAGCGCGGGCGACAAGAGACCCAGTACTTC. Translated, it gives CASSPKRGRQETQYF.

The chain uses TRBV7-8 and TRBJ2-1, with 12 bases matching TRBD1. Unmatched junction bases numbered 4, after V lost 4 bases and J lost 6 bases. This CDR3 has 15 residues. CDR1 is SGHVS and CDR2 is FQNEAQ in the germline V gene. The CDR3 DNA sequence: TGTGCCAGCAGCTCCGGGACAGGGGGCTTCAATGAGCAGTTCTTC. Translation: CASSSGTGGFNEQFF.

CDR3: CAWSVLHTYGYTF. The CDR3 DNA reads as TGTGCCTGGAGTGTACTTCATACTTATGGCTACACCTTC. V gene TRBV30 combines with J gene TRBJ1-2; no reliable D call. V lost 0 bases and J lost 5, with 10 bases in between. CDR3 length: 13 amino acids. From germline, CDR1 is GTSNPN and CDR2 SVGIG (reference sequence).

The J gene is TRBJ1-2, the V gene TRBV10-3, with unresolved D. Germline lookup yields CDR1 ENHRY and CDR2 SYGVKD. Trimming pared 5 bases from V and 11 bases from J, leaving 18 bases between. This CDR3 has 13 amino acids. The DNA of the CDR3 is TGTGCCATCAGTCCTGCTAGGGCAAGCGGATACACCTTC. Encoded protein: CAISPARASGYTF.

The V and J genes are TRBV5-8 and TRBJ2-7; D ambiguous. From germline, CDR1 is SGHTS and CDR2 YDEGEE. The length of the CDR3 is 12 residues. V was trimmed by 4 bases and J by 3 bases, leaving 8 bases between them. The CDR3 coding sequence is TGTGCCAGCAGCCCGTCAGTCTACGAGCAGTACTTC. This gives the protein CASSPSVYEQYF.

This clone was observed a few times. The chain is built from TRBV19 and TRBJ2-2; maybe TRBD2 (8 bases). CDR3 size: 16 residues. Germline CDR1 reads LNHDA; CDR2 reads SQIVND (reference sequence). Trimming pared 4 bases from V and 5 bases from J, leaving 17 bases between. The CDR3 region is CASSRGLGGETGELFF. Written as DNA, the CDR3 is TGTGCCAGTAGTAGGGGACTAGGGGGCGAAACCGGGGAGCTGTTTTTT. The full variable domain, in which reference TRBV19 and TRBJ2-2 provide the parts outside the CDR3, is DGGITQSPKYLFRKEGQNVTLSCEQNLNHDAMYWYRQDPGQGLRLIYYSQIVNDFQKGDIAEGYSVSREKKESFPLTVTSAQKNPTAFYLCASSRGLGGETGELFFGEGSRLTVL.

This sequence joins TRBV7-9 and TRBJ1-1; TRBD1 might be the D (6 bases). Trimming cost V 5 bases and J 5 bases, with 12 bases left between them. Germline V gives CDR1 SEHNR, CDR2 FQNEAQ (reference sequence). The CDR3 runs 13 residues. The CDR3 region is CASSPFGQTEAFF. The CDR3 bases are TGTGCCAGCAGCCCATTCGGACAGACTGAAGCTTTCTTT.

As for this clone: One base separates it from a far larger clone, so it is likely a read error. For the CDR3, the DNA is TGTGCCAGCAGCTCGGGACAGGGGGCCTACGAGCAGTACTTC. It codes for CASSSGQGAYEQYF. V and J are TRBV9 and TRBJ2-7; 11 bases are a match to TRBD1. CDR3 length: 14 residues. V shed 4 bases, J shed 2 bases, and the junction held 2 bases outside the gene matches. Germline CDR1 is SGDLS and CDR2 is YYNGEE.

The rearrangement joins TRBV15 to TRBJ1-1; no firm D call. Germline V gene sequence: CDR1 LNHNV, CDR2 YYDKDF (reference sequence). Trimming stripped 0 bases from V and 4 bases from J, with 15 bases between. This CDR3 region has 16 residues. Here the CDR3 reads CATSRERGFSPTEAFF. For the CDR3, the DNA is TGTGCCACCAGCAGAGAAAGAGGCTTTAGTCCCACTGAAGCTTTCTTT.